This passage covers 27 T cell receptor beta chains from one sample sequenced in a study of vaccination and CD4 T cells after COVID-19. Oncomine TCR Beta short-read sequencing was applied to DNA from cultured CD4+ T cells. After culture, CD4+ T cells served as the source for genomic DNA extraction. From the PCR reads, TCRdb called clonotypes with MiXCR, one entry per CDR3 protein. The repertoire consists of about 6,800 distinct CDR3 sequences, with just under 35% occurring once and the leading ten covering roughly 34%. The treatment denotes: approximately 9-day PBMC culture with coronavirus spike peptide pools or control peptides (ViraFEST assay). CD4+ T cells of the unexposed donor were collected before the COVID-19 pandemic (2011-2018). For these TCRs, the target antigens are not known. The sequenced sample was CD4+ T cells from blood, cultured in vitro. These receptors all come from a human donor in good health.

This clonotype is a singleton in its sample. V and J are TRBV20-1 and TRBJ2-1; 12 bases are a match to TRBD2. Unmatched junction bases numbered 4, after V lost 6 bases and J lost 4 bases. CDR3 length equals 14 residues. In germline, CDR1 is DFQATT, CDR2 SNEGSKA (reference sequence). The DNA for the CDR3 is TGCAGTGCCCTAGGGACTAGCGGGTACAATGAGCAGTTCTTC. It specifies CSALGTSGYNEQFF.

This chain connects TRBV20-1 to TRBJ2-7, with 7 bases aligning to TRBD1. The J segment lost 0 bases and the V segment lost 0 bases, leaving 17 bases of the junction unmatched. In germline, CDR1 is DFQATT, CDR2 SNEGSKA (reference sequence). This CDR3 spans 19 amino acids. This CDR3 is CSARDLMPPGTASSYEQYF. In DNA, the CDR3 is TGCAGTGCTAGAGATTTAATGCCCCCCGGGACAGCGAGCTCCTACGAGCAGTACTTC.

The chain is built from TRBV10-1 and TRBJ2-7; D remains unclear. In germline, CDR1 is WNHNN, CDR2 SYGVQD (reference sequence). This CDR3 spans 13 amino acids. V shed 0 bases and J shed 6 bases, with 9 bases lying between them. Written as DNA, the CDR3 is TGCGCCAGCAGTGAGTCGGAATCCCCCGAGCAGTACTTC. Translated: CASSESESPEQYF.

The gene calls are TRBV4-2 and TRBJ1-6, with 9 bases aligning to TRBD1. CDR1 and CDR2 (germline): LGHNA, YNFKEQ. The CDR3 runs to 16 residues. V was pared by 0 bases and J by 9 bases, with 6 bases of the junction left unmatched. For the CDR3, the DNA is TGTGCCAGCAGCCAAGATCGGGGGACAGGGAGTTCACCCCTCCACTTT. Translation: CASSQDRGTGSSPLHF.

This chain joins TRBV20-1 and TRBJ2-3, with TRBD2 as a possible D gene (5 bases). Germline V gives CDR1 DFQATT, CDR2 SNEGSKA (reference sequence). This CDR3 has 15 residues. Trimming removed 3 bases at V and 6 bases at J, with 19 bases between. The CDR3 DNA follows: TGCAGTGCTAGCTCGTGGGCTAGCTTGAGGGATACGCAGTATTTT. It yields the protein CSASSWASLRDTQYF.

Comment on this clonotype: Compared with germline, one end of the junction differs, possibly owing to a read error. This chain uses TRBV11-3 with TRBJ2-5; 11 nucleotides match TRBD2. Germline V gene data show CDR1 as SGHNT and CDR2 as YENEEA. CDR3 length equals 17 residues. This chain's CDR3 is CASSPRSGTSGLETQYF. The DNA for the CDR3 is TGTGCTAGCAGCCCCAGATCCGGGACTAGCGGCTTAGAGACCCAGTACTTC.

V usage is TRBV20-1 and J usage is TRBJ2-1; D tentatively reads TRBD1 or TRBD2 (5 bases each). V was shortened by 2 bases and J by 5 bases, with 10 bases between the two germline ends. The length of the CDR3 is 13 residues. The germline CDR1 and CDR2 sequences are DFQATT and SNEGSKA (reference sequence). The CDR3, as DNA: TGCAGTGCTAGACGTGGGACGGACAATGAGCAGTTCTTC. Translation gives CSARRGTDNEQFF.

The gene calls are TRBV5-1 and TRBJ1-2; D call uncertain. The CDR3 length is 14 residues. Germline values: CDR1 SGHRS, CDR2 YFSETQ. Trimming cost V 1 base and J 0 bases, with 7 bases left between them. CDR3: CASSLTTANYGYTF. For the CDR3, the DNA is TGCGCCAGCAGCTTGACAACAGCTAACTATGGCTACACCTTC.

This clonotype has more than one count but fewer than ten. V usage is TRBV11-3 and J usage is TRBJ2-1, with no clear D. Trimming took off 6 bases at V and 8 bases at J, with 8 bases between the two ends. CDR1 and CDR2 from the germline V gene are SGHNT and YENEEA. This CDR3 has 11 amino acids. CDR3 nucleotide sequence: TGTGCCAGCAGTTGGGCGGATGAGCAGTTCTTC. It is translated as CASSWADEQFF.

This chain uses TRBV20-1 with TRBJ2-7; D gene ambiguous. CDR3 size: 14 residues. The V end lost 0 bases, the J end lost 3 bases, and 12 bases lay between the germline ends. CDR1 is DFQATT, CDR2 SNEGSKA, per germline (reference sequence). The CDR3 DNA sequence: TGCAGTGCTAGAGATTGGCGCAAGAGCTACGAGCAGTACTTC. Encoded protein: CSARDWRKSYEQYF.

The CDR3 coding sequence is TGTGCCATCGCGGACAGGGGATACAATCAGCCCCAGCATTTT. The encoded protein is CAIADRGYNQPQHF. The V call is TRBV19, the J call TRBJ1-5, with 9 bases lining up with TRBD1. Trimming took 10 bases from V and 3 from J; bases not matched to a gene: 7. The CDR3 is 14 residues long. CDR1 is LNHDA and CDR2 is SQIVND in the germline V gene (reference sequence).

This chain uses TRBV27 with TRBJ1-5; D ambiguous. Between the trimmed V and J ends, which lost 5 bases and 2 bases, there was a span of 13 bases. There are 15 residues in the CDR3. Germline V lookup: CDR1 MNHEY, CDR2 SMNVEV (reference sequence). The CDR3 here is CASSDRPAGNQPQHF. For the CDR3, the DNA is TGTGCCAGCAGTGACCGCCCCGCGGGCAATCAGCCCCAGCATTTT.

The J gene is TRBJ1-2, the V gene TRBV7-6; the D is unclear. Germline values: CDR1 SGHVS, CDR2 FNYEAQ. The length of the CDR3 is 14 residues. V lost 5 bases to trimming and J lost 2 bases, with 12 bases between them. CDR3 coding DNA: TGTGCCAGCAGCCCGACGGACCAAAACTATGGCTACACCTTC. Translation gives CASSPTDQNYGYTF.

This clonotype has just a few counts. This chain links TRBV7-8 with TRBJ1-6; 11 bases are a match to TRBD1. The CDR3 length is 20 residues. J was trimmed by 6 bases and V by 5 bases; bases with no gene match: 18. Per germline, CDR1 SGHVS and CDR2 FQNEAQ. The CDR3 spells CASSLPRGTGGYLGNSPLHF. CDR3 bases: TGTGCCAGCAGCCTCCCTAGAGGGACAGGGGGTTATTTGGGTAATTCACCCCTCCACTTT.

The sample holds a few counts of this clonotype. CDR3 DNA sequence: TGTGCCAGCAGTTACTCCTCACTAGCGAGTTCCTACGAGCAGTACTTC. Translation: CASSYSSLASSYEQYF. The rearrangement joins TRBV6-5 to TRBJ2-7; 7 bases fit TRBD2. Germline V lookup: CDR1 MNHEY, CDR2 SVGAGI. This CDR3 is 16 amino acids long. V lost 0 bases, J lost 1 base, and 6 bases stayed unmatched.

The count of this clonotype is one. This rearrangement joins TRBV4-1 to TRBJ1-5; D gene ambiguous. The CDR3 has 14 amino acids. The V end lost 4 bases, the J end lost 2 bases, and 9 bases lay between the germline ends. Per germline, CDR1 MGHRA and CDR2 YSYEKL. The CDR3 DNA is TGCGCCAGCAGCCTCGGGGAGGGCAATCAGCCCCAGCATTTT. This sequence encodes CASSLGEGNQPQHF.

The rearrangement joins TRBV19 to TRBJ2-7, with D hard to call. V was trimmed by 8 bases and J by 2 bases, leaving 16 bases between them. In germline, CDR1 is LNHDA, CDR2 SQIVND (reference sequence). This CDR3 spans 14 amino acids. The CDR3 loop reads CASSQLSYPYEQYF. As DNA, the CDR3 is TGTGCCAGTTCACAGCTCTCGTATCCCTACGAGCAGTACTTC.

This chain joins TRBV7-8 and TRBJ2-7; D uncertain. The length of the CDR3 is 12 residues. Germline CDR1 and CDR2: SGHVS and FQNEAQ. V was clipped by 4 bases and J by 6 bases, with 10 bases between them. CDR3 sequence: CASSSRDREQYF. Here the CDR3 DNA reads TGTGCCAGCAGCTCCCGAGATCGCGAGCAGTACTTC.

CDR3 nucleotides: TGTGCCAGCAGGGACAGGGCCAATCAGCCCCAGCATTTT. It codes for CASRDRANQPQHF. J is TRBJ1-5 and V is TRBV28; TRBD1 aligns across 8 bases. The germline V gene encodes CDR1 MDHEN and CDR2 SYDVKM. The CDR3 is 13 amino acids. V was pared by 6 bases and J by 3 bases, with 1 base of the junction left unmatched.

This clonotype counts as medium-sized. The rearrangement links TRBV20-1 to TRBJ1-5; 7 nucleotides align to TRBD1. The CDR3 runs 15 residues. Trimming removed 4 bases from V and 4 bases from J; junction bases left unmatched: 10. Germline V gene sequence: CDR1 DFQATT, CDR2 SNEGSKA (reference sequence). CDR3 sequence reads: CSANTMDRFNQPQHF. The CDR3 nucleotides read TGCAGTGCTAACACTATGGACAGGTTTAATCAGCCCCAGCATTTT.

The gene calls are TRBV11-2 and TRBJ2-3, with 11 bases that match TRBD2. Per the germline V gene, CDR1 is SGHAT and CDR2 is FQNNGV. The CDR3 spans 15 residues. The J segment lost 1 base and the V segment lost 5 bases, leaving 2 bases of the junction unmatched. The CDR3: CASSKTSGGTDTQYF. The CDR3 DNA follows: TGTGCCAGCAGCAAGACTAGCGGGGGCACAGATACGCAGTATTTT.

V and J are TRBV5-4 and TRBJ1-1; no definite D call. CDR3 length: 14 residues. The V end lost 2 bases, the J end lost 1 base, and 9 bases lay between the germline ends. The germline gives CDR1 SGHNT, CDR2 YYREEE (reference sequence). CDR3 sequence reads: CASSFKGENTEAFF. In DNA form, the CDR3 reads TGTGCCAGCAGCTTTAAAGGCGAGAACACTGAAGCTTTCTTT.

This clonotype was counted between two and nine times. The chain joins TRBV2 to TRBJ2-6, with a possible D match to TRBD1 (6 bases). The length of the CDR3 is 15 residues. V lost 4 bases to trimming and J lost 8 bases, with 15 bases between them. Germline V gene sequence: CDR1 SNHLY, CDR2 FYNNEI. In DNA, the CDR3 is TGTGCCAGCAGTGTTGTCAGGGGAGCGTCCAACGTCCTGACTTTC. Translated, it gives CASSVVRGASNVLTF.

As to this clonotype: One base away lies a much larger clone, so this may be a sequencing read error. This rearrangement joins TRBV27 to TRBJ1-6; 8 bases fit TRBD1. The CDR3 extends over 15 amino acids. Germline CDR1 and CDR2: MNHEY and SMNVEV (reference sequence). This CDR3 is CANSSGQGNYSPLHF. The CDR3 region has the DNA TGTGCCAACAGTTCAGGACAGGGCAACTATTCACCCCTCCACTTT.

There are a few counts of this clonotype. This rearrangement joins TRBV7-6 to TRBJ1-5; 10 nucleotides match TRBD1. Unmatched junction bases numbered 11, after V lost 2 bases and J lost 4 bases. CDR3 size: 18 residues. The germline V gene encodes CDR1 SGHVS and CDR2 FNYEAQ. The CDR3 DNA reads TGTGCCAGCAGCTTAAACGCCCCGGGACAGGGGAGGAATCAGCCCCAGCATTTT. It translates to CASSLNAPGQGRNQPQHF.

The chain uses TRBV28 and TRBJ2-1, with D unclear. The germline V gene has CDR1 MDHEN and CDR2 SYDVKM. V lost 6 bases and J 0 bases, leaving 12 bases between the germline ends. This CDR3 spans 15 amino acids. CDR3 DNA: TGTGCCAGCAGCCAGACCGTAAGCTCCTACAATGAGCAGTTCTTC. As protein: CASSQTVSSYNEQFF.

This clonotype has a single count. The CDR3 DNA is TGTGCCAGCACCCAATGGACTGGCCCCAATGAGCAGTTCTTC. Amino acid sequence: CASTQWTGPNEQFF. The chain uses TRBV28 and TRBJ2-1, with D tentatively TRBD2 (5 bases). V lost 7 bases and J lost 6, with 16 bases in between. Germline V gives CDR1 MDHEN, CDR2 SYDVKM. The CDR3 is 14 residues long.